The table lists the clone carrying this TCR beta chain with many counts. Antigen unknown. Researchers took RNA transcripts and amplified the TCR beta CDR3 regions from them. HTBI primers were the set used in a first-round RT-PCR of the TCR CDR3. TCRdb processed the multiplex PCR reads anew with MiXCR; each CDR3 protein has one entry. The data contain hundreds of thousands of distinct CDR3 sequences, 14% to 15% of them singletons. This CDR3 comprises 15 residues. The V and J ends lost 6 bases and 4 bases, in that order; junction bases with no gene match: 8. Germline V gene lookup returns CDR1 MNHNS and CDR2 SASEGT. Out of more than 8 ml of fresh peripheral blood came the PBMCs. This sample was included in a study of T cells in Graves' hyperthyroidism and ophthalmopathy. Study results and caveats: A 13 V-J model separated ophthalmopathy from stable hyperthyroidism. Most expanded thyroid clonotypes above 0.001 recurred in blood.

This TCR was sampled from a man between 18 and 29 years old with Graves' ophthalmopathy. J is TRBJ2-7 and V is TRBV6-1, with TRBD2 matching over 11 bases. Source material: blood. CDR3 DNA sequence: TGTGCCAGCAGCAAGGTCCTAGCGGGAGGATACGAGCAGTACTTC. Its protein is CASSKVLAGGYEQYF.